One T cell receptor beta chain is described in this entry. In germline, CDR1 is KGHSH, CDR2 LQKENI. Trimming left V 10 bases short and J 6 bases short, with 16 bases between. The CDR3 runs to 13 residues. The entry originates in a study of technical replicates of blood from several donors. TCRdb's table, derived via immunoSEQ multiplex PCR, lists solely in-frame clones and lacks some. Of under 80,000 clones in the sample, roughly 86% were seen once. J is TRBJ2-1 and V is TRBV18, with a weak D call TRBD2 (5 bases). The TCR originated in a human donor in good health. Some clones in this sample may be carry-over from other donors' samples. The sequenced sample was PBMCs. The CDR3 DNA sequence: TGTGCCAAATGCAAGCGGTATATCAATGAGCAGTTCTTC. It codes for CAKCKRYINEQFF.